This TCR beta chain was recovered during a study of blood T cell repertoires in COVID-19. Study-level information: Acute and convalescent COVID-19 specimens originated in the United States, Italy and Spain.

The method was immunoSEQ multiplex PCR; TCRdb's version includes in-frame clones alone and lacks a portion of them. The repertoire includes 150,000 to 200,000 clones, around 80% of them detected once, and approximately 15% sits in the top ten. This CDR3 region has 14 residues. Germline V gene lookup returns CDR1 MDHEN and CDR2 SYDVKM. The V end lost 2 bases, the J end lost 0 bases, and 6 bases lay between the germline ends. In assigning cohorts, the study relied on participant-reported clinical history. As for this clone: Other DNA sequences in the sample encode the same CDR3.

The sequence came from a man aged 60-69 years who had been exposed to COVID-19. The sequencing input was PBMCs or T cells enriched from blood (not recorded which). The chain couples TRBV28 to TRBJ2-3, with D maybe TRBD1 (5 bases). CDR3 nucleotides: TGTGCCAGCAGTTTAACAGGTAGCACAGATACGCAGTATTTT. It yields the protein CASSLTGSTDTQYF.